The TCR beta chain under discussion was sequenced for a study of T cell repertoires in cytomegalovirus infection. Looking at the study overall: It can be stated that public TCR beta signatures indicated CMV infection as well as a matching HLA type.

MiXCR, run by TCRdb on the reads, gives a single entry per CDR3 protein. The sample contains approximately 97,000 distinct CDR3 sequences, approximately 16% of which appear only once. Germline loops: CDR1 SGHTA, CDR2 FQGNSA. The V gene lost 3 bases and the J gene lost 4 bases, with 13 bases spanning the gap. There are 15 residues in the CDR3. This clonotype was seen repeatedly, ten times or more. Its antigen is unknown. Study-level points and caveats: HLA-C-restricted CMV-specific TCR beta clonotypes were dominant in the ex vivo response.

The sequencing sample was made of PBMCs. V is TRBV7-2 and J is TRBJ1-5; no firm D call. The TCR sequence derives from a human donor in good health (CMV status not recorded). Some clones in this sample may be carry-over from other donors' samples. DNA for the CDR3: TGTGCCAGCAGCTTGGCAGTCCAGGTTAATCAGCCCCAGCATTTT. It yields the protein CASSLAVQVNQPQHF.